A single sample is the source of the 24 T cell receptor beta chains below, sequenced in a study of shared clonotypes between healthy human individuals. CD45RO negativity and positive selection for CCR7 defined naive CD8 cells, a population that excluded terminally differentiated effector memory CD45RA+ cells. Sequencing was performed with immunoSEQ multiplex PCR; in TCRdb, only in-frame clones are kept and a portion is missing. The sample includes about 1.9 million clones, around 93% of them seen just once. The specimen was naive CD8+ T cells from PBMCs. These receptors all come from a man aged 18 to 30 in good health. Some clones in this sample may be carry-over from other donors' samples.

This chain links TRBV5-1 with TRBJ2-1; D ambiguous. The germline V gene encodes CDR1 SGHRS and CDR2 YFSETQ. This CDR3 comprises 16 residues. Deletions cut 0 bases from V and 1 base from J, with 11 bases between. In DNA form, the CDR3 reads TGCGCCAGCAGCTTGGCTTCGGGTGTTTCCTACAATGAGCAGTTCTTC. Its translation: CASSLASGVSYNEQFF.

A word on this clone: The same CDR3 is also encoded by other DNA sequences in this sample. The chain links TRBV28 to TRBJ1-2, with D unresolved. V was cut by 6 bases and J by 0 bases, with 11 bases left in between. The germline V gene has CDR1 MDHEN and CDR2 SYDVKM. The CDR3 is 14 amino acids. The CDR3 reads CASSSRGTNYGYTF. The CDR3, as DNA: TGTGCCAGCAGCTCCCGAGGGACTAACTATGGCTACACCTTC.

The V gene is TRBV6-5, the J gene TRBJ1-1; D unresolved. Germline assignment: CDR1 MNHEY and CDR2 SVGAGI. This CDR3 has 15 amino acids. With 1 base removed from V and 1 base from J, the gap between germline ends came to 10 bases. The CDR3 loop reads CASSYLAKANTEAFF. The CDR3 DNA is TGTGCCAGCAGTTACTTGGCCAAGGCGAACACTGAAGCTTTCTTT.

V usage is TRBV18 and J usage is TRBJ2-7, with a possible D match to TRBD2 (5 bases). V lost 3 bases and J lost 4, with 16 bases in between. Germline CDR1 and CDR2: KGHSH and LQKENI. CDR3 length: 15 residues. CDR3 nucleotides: TGTGCCAGCTCACCTGACGGGTCTAGCCCTTACGAGCAGTACTTC. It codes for CASSPDGSSPYEQYF.

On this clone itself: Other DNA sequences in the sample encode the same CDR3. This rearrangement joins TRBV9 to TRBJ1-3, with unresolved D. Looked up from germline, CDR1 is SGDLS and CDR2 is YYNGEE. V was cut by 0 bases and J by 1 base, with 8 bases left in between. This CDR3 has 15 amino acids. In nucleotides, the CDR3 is TGTGCCAGCAGCGTAGGGGCCGTTTCTGGAAACACCATATATTTT. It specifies CASSVGAVSGNTIYF. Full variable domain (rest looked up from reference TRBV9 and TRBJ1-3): DSGVTQTPKHLITATGQRVTLRCSPRSGDLSVYWYQQSLDQGLQFLIQYYNGEERAKGNILERFSAQQFPDLHSELNLSSLELGDSALYFCASSVGAVSGNTIYFGEGSWLTVV.

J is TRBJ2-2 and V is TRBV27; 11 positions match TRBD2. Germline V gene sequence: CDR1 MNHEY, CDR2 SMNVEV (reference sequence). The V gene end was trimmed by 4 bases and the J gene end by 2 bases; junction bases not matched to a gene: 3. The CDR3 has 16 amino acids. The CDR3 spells CASSWTSGYNTGELFF. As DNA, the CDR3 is TGTGCCAGCAGTTGGACTAGCGGGTATAACACCGGGGAGCTGTTTTTT.

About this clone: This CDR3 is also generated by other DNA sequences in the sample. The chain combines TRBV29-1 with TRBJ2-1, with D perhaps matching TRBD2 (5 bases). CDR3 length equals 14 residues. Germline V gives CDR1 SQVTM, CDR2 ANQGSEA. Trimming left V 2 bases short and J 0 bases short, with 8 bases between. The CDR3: CSVEWTSSYNEQFF. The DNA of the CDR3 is TGCAGCGTTGAATGGACTTCCTCCTACAATGAGCAGTTCTTC.

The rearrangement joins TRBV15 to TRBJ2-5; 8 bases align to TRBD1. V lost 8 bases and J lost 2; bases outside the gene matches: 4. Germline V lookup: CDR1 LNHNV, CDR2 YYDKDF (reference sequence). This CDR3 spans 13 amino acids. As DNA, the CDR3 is TGTGCCACCTCGGACAGGGCTCAAGAGACCCAGTACTTC. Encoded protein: CATSDRAQETQYF. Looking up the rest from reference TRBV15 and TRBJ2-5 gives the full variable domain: DAMVIQNPRYQVTQFGKPVTLSCSQTLNHNVMYWYQQKSSQAPKLLFHYYDKDFNNEADTPDNFQSRRPNTSFCFLDIRSPGLGDTAMYLCATSDRAQETQYFGPGTRLLVL.

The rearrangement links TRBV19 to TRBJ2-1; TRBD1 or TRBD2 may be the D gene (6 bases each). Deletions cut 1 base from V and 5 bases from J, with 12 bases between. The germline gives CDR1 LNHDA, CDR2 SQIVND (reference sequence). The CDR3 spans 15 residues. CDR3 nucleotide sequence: TGTGCCAGTAGTATAGGTTGGCGGGACAACAATGAGCAGTTCTTC. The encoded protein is CASSIGWRDNNEQFF.

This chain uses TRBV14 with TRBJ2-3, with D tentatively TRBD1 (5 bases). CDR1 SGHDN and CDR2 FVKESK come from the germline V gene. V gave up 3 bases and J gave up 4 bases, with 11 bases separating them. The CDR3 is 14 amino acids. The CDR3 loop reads CASSHGKGADTQYF. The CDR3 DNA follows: TGTGCCAGCAGCCACGGCAAAGGGGCAGATACGCAGTATTTT.

The CDR3 protein is CSVVGSGGLHNYGYTF. Here the CDR3 DNA reads TGCAGCGTTGTCGGTTCAGGGGGCCTTCATAACTATGGCTACACCTTC. The chain employs TRBV29-1 and TRBJ1-2; TRBD1 matches at 8 bases. The J segment lost 1 base and the V segment lost 4 bases, leaving 11 bases of the junction unmatched. The CDR3 is 16 residues long. Germline V gene sequence: CDR1 SQVTM, CDR2 ANQGSEA.

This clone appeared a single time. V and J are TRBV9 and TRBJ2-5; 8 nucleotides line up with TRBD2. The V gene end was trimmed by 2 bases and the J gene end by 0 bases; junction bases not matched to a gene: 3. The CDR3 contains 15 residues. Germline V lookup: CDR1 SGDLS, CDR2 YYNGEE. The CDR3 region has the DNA TGTGCCAGCAGCGTGGTAGCGGGGAACCAAGAGACCCAGTACTTC. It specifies CASSVVAGNQETQYF.

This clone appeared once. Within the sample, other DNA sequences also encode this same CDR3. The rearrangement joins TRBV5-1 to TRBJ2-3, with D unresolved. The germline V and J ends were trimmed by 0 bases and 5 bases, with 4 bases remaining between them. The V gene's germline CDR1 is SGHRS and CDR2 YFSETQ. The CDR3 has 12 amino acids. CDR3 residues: CASSLAGDTQYF. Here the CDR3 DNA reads TGCGCCAGCAGCTTGGCTGGAGATACGCAGTATTTT.

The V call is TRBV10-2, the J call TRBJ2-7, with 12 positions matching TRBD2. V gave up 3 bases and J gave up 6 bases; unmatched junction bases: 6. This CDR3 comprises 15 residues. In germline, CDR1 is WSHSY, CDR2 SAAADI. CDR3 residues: CASSERLAGAREQYF. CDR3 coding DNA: TGCGCCAGCAGTGAACGACTAGCGGGAGCTCGCGAGCAGTACTTC.

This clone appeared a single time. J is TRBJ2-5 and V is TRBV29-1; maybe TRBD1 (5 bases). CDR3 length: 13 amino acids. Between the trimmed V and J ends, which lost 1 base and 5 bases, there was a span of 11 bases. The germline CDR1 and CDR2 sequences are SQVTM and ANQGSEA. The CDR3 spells CSVEGGRYETQYF. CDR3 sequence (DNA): TGCAGCGTTGAAGGGGGCAGGTATGAGACCCAGTACTTC.

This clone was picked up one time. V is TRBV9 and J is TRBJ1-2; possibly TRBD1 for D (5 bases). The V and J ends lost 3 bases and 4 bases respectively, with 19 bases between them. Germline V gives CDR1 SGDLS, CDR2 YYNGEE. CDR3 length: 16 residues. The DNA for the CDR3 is TGTGCCAGCAGCGCCGACAGCGTAGGGTTAGGCTATGGCTACACCTTC. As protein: CASSADSVGLGYGYTF.

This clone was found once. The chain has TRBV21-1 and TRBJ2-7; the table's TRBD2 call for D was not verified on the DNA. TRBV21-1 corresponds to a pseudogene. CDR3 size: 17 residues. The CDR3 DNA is TGTGCCAGCAGCAACGGACTAGCGGGAGGGCACCCCTACGAGCAGTACTTC. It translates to CASSNGLAGGHPYEQYF.

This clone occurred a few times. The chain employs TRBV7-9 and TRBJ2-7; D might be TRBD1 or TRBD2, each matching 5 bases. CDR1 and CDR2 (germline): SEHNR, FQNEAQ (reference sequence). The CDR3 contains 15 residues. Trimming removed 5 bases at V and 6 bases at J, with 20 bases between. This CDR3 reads CASSLGLSGRGEQYF. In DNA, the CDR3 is TGTGCCAGCAGCCTCGGACTCTCGGGAAGGGGCGAGCAGTACTTC.

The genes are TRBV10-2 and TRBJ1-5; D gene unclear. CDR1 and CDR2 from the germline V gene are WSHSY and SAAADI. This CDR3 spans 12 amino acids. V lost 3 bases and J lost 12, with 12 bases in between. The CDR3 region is CASSEPLALQHF. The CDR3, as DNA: TGCGCCAGCAGTGAACCTCTTGCACTCCAGCATTTT.

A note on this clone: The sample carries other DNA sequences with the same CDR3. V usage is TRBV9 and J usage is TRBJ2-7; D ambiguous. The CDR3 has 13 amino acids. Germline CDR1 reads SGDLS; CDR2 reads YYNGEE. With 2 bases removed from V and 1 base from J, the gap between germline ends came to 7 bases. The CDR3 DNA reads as TGTGCCAGCAGCGTCGGCGAATCCTACGAGCAGTACTTC. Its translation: CASSVGESYEQYF.

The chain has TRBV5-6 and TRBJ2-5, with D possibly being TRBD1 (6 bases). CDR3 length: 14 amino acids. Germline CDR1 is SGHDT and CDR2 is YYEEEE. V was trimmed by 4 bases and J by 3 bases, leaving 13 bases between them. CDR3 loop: CASSQLGGEETQYF. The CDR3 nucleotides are TGTGCCAGCAGCCAACTAGGGGGAGAAGAGACCCAGTACTTC.

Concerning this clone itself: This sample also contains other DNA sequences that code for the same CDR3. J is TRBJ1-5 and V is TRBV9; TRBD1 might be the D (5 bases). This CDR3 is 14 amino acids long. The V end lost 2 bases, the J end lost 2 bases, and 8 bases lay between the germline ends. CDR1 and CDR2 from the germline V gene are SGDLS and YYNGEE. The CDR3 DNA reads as TGTGCCAGCAGCGTTCAGGGAGGCAATCAGCCCCAGCATTTT. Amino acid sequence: CASSVQGGNQPQHF.

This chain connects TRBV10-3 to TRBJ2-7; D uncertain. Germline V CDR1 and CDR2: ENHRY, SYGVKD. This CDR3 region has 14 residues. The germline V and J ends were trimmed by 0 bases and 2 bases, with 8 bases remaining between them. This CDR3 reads CAISESGFAYEQYF. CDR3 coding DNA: TGTGCCATCAGTGAGTCAGGGTTCGCCTACGAGCAGTACTTC.

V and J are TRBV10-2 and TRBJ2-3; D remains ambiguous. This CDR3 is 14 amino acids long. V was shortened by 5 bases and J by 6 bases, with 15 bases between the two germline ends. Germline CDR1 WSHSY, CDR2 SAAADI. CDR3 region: CASSPSGLTDTQYF. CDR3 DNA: TGCGCCAGCAGTCCGAGTGGGTTGACGGATACGCAGTATTTT.